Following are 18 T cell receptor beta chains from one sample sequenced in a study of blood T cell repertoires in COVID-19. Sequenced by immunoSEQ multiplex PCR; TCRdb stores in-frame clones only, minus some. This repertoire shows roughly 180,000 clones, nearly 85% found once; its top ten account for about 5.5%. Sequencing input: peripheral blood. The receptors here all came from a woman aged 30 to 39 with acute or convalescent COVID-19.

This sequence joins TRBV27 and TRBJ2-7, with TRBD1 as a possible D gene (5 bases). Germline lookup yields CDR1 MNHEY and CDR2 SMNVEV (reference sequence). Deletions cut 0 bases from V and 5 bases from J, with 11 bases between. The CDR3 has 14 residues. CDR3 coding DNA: TGTGCCAGCAGTTTATCCCCGATAGGGGACGAGCAGTACTTC. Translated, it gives CASSLSPIGDEQYF.

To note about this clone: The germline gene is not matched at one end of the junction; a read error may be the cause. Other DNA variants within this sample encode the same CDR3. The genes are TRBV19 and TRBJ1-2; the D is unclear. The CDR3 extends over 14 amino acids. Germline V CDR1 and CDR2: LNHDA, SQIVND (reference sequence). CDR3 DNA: TGTGCCAGTAGCATAGGAGCGGAGAACTATGGCTACACCTTC. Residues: CASSIGAENYGYTF.

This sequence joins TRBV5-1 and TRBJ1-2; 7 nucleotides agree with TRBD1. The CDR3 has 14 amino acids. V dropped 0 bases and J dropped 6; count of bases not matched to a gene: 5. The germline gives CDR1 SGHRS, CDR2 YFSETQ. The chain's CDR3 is CASSLAGQGDGYTF. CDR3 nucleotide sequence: TGCGCCAGCAGCTTGGCAGGGCAGGGGGATGGCTACACCTTC.

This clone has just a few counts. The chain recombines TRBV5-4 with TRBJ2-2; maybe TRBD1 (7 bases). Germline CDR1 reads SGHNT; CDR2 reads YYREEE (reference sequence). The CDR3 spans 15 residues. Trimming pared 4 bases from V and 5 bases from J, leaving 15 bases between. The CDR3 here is CASSNPGGQTGELFF. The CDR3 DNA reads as TGTGCCAGCAGCAACCCCGGGGGACAGACCGGGGAGCTGTTTTTT.

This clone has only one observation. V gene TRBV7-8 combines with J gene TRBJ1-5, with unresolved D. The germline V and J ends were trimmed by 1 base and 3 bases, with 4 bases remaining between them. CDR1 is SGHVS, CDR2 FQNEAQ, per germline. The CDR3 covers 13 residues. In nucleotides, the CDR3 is TGTGCCAGCAGCTTAGAGCCCAATCAGCCCCAGCATTTT. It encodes CASSLEPNQPQHF.

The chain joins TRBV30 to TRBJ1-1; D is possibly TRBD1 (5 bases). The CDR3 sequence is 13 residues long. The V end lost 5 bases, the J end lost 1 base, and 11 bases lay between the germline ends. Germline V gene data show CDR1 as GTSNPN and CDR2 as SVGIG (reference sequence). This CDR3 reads CAWGDTGNTEAFF. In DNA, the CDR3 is TGTGCCTGGGGCGATACAGGGAACACTGAAGCTTTCTTT.

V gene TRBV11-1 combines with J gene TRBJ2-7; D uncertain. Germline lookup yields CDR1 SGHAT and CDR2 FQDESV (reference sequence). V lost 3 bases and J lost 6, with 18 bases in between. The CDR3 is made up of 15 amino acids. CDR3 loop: CASSFDSYESGEQYF. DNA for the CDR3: TGTGCCAGCAGCTTTGACTCCTACGAGTCGGGCGAGCAGTACTTC.

The chain's CDR3 is CASEAGRDQPQHF. CDR3 sequence (DNA): TGTGCCAGCGAGGCAGGGAGGGATCAGCCCCAGCATTTT. This chain joins TRBV28 and TRBJ1-5, with D possibly TRBD1 on 5 matching bases. CDR1 and CDR2 from the germline V gene are MDHEN and SYDVKM. V was trimmed by 8 bases and J by 5 bases, leaving 13 bases between them. CDR3 length equals 13 residues.

CDR3 region: CASRAGQGASYEQYF. The CDR3 nucleotides are TGTGCCAGTAGGGCGGGACAGGGGGCATCCTACGAGCAGTACTTC. The chain joins TRBV19 to TRBJ2-7; 12 bases fit TRBD1. The V gene's germline CDR1 is LNHDA and CDR2 SQIVND (reference sequence). This CDR3 has 15 residues. The V segment lost 6 bases and the J segment 1 base; nucleotides outside the gene matches: 4.

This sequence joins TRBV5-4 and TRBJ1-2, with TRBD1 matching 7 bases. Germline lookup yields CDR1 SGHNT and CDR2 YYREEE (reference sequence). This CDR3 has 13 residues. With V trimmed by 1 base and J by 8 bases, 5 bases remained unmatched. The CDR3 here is CASSLTGAAGYTF. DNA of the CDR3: TGTGCCAGCAGCTTGACAGGGGCTGCGGGCTACACCTTC.

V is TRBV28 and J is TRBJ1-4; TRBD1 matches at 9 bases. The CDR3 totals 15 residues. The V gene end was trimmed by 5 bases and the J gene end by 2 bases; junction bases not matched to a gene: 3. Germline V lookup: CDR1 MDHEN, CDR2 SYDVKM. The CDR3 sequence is CASSLGQGTNEKLFF. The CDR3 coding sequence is TGTGCCAGCAGTCTTGGACAGGGGACTAATGAAAAACTGTTTTTT.

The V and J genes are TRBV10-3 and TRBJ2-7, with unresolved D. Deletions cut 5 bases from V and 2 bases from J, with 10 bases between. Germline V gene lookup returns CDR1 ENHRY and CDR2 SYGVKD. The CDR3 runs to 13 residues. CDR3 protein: CAISPYPAYEQYF. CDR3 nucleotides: TGTGCCATCAGTCCTTACCCGGCCTACGAGCAGTACTTC.

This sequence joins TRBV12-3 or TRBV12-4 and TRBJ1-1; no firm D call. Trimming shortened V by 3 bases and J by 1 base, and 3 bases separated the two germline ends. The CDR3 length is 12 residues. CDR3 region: CASSLANTEAFF. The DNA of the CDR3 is TGTGCCAGCAGTTTGGCGAACACTGAAGCTTTCTTT.

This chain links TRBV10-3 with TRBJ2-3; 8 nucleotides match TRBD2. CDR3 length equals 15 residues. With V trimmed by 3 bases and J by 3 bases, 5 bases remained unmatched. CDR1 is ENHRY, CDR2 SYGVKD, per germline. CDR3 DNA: TGTGCCATCAGTGAAGCCCAGCGGGGGACAGATACGCAGTATTTT. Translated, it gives CAISEAQRGTDTQYF.

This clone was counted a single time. CDR3 nucleotide sequence: TGTGCCAGCAGTGGGGGGGCAGGCAACAAGGAAAAACTGTTTTTT. This gives the protein CASSGGAGNKEKLFF. The chain uses TRBV28 and TRBJ1-4, with D possibly being TRBD1 (6 bases). Germline values: CDR1 MDHEN, CDR2 SYDVKM. This CDR3 comprises 15 residues. V gave up 5 bases and J gave up 8 bases, with 18 bases separating them.

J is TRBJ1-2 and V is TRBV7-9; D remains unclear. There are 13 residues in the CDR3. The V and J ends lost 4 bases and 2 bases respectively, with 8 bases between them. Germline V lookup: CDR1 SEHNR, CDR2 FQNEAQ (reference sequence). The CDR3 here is CASSYQQNYGYTF. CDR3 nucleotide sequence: TGTGCCAGCAGCTATCAACAGAACTATGGCTACACCTTC.

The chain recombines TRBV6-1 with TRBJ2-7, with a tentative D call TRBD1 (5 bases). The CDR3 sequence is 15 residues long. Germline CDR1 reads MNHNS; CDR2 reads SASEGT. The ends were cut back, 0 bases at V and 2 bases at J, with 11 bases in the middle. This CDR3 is CASSEAAGPTYEQYF. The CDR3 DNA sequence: TGTGCCAGCAGTGAAGCAGCAGGGCCAACCTACGAGCAGTACTTC.

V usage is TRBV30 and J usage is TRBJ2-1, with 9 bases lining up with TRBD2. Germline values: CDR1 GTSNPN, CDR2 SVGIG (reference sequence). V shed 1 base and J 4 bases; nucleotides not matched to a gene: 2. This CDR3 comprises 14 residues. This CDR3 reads CAWSGLAAYNEQFF. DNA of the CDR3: TGTGCCTGGAGTGGACTAGCGGCATACAATGAGCAGTTCTTC. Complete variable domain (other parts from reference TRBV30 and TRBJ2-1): SQTIHQWPATLVQPVGSPLSLECTVEGTSNPNLYWYRQAAGRGLQLLFYSVGIGQISSEVPQNLSASRPQDRQFILSSKKLLLSDSGFYLCAWSGLAAYNEQFFGPGTRLTVL.